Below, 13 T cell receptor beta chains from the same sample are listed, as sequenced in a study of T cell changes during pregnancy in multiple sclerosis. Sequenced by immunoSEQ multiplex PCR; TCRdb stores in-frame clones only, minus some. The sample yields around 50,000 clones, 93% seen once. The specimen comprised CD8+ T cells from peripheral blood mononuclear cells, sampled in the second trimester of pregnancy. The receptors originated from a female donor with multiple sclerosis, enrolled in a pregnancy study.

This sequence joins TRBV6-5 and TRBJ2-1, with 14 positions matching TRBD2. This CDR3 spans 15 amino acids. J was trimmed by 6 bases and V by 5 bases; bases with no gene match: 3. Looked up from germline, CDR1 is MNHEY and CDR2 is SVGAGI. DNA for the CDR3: TGTGCCAGCAGTCAGGGACTAGCGGGGGTCAATGAGCAGTTCTTC. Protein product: CASSQGLAGVNEQFF.

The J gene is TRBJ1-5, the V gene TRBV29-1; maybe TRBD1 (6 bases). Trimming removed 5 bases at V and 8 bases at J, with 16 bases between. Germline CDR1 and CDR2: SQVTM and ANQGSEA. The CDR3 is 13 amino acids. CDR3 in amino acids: CSVLWASGEPQHF. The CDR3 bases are TGCAGCGTTTTGTGGGCCTCAGGGGAGCCCCAGCATTTT.

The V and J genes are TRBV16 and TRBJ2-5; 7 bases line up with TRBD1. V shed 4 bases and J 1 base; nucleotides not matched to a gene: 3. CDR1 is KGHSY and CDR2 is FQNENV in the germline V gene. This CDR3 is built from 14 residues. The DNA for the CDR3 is TGTGCCAGCAGCCTCACAGGGGCCCAAGAGACCCAGTACTTC. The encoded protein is CASSLTGAQETQYF.

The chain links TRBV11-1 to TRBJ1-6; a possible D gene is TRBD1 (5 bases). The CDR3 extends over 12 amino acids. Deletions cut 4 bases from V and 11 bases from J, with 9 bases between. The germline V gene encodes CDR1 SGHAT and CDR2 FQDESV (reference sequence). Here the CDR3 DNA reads TGTGCCAGCAGCTCAGGGAATGCACCCCTCCACTTT. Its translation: CASSSGNAPLHF.

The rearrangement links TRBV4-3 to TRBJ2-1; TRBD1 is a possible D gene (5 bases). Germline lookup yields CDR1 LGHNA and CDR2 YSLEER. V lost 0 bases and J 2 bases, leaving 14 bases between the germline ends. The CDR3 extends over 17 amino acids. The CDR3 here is CASSQDRFGAPYNEQFF. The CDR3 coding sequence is TGCGCCAGCAGCCAAGATCGATTTGGGGCCCCCTACAATGAGCAGTTCTTC.

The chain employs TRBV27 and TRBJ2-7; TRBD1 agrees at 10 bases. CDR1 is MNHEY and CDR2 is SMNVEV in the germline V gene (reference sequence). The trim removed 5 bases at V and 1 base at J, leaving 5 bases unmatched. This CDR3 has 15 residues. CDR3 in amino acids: CASSLQGQGSYEQYF. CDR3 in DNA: TGTGCCAGCAGTCTTCAGGGACAGGGGTCCTACGAGCAGTACTTC.

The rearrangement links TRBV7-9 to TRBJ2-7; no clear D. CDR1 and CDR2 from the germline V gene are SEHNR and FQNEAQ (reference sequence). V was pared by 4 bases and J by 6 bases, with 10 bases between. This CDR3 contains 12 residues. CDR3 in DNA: TGTGCCAGCAGCTCGGGTTCCGTCGAGCAGTACTTC. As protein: CASSSGSVEQYF.

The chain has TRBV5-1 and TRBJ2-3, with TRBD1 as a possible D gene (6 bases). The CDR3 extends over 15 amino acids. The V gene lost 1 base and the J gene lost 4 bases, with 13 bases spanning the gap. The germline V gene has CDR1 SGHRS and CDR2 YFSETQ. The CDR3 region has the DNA TGCGCCAGCAGCTTGTGGGAACAGGGTTCAGATACGCAGTATTTT. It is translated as CASSLWEQGSDTQYF.

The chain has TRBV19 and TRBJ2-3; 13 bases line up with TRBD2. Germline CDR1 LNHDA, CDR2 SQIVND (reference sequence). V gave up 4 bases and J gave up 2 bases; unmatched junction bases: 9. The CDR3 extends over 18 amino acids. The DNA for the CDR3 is TGTGCCAGTAGTAACCTACTAGCGGGAGGGAAAGACACAGATACGCAGTATTTT. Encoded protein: CASSNLLAGGKDTDTQYF.

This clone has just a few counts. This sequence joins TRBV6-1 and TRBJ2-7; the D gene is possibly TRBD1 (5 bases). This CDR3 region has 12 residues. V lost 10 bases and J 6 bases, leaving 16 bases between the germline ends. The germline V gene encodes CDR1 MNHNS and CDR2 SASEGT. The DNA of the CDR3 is TGTGCCACCCTTGGACAAAACGGCGAGCAGTACTTC. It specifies CATLGQNGEQYF.

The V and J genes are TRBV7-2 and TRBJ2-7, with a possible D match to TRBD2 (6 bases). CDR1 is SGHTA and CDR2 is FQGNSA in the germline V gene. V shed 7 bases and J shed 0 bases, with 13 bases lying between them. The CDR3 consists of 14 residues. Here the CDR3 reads CASTSDYSSYEQYF. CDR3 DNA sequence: TGTGCCAGCACCTCGGACTATAGCTCCTACGAGCAGTACTTC.

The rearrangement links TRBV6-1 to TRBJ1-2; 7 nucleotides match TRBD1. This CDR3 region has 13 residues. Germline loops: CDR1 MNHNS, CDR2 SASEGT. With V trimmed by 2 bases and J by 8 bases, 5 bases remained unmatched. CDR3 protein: CASSELRQGGYTF. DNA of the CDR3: TGTGCCAGCAGTGAACTTAGACAGGGCGGCTACACCTTC.

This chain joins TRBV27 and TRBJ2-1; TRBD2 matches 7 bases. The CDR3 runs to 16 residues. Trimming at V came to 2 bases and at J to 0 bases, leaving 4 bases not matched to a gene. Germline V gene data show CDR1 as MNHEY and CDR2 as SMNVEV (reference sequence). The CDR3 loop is CASSLTLAFSYNEQFF. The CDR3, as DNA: TGTGCCAGCAGTTTAACACTAGCGTTCTCCTACAATGAGCAGTTCTTC.